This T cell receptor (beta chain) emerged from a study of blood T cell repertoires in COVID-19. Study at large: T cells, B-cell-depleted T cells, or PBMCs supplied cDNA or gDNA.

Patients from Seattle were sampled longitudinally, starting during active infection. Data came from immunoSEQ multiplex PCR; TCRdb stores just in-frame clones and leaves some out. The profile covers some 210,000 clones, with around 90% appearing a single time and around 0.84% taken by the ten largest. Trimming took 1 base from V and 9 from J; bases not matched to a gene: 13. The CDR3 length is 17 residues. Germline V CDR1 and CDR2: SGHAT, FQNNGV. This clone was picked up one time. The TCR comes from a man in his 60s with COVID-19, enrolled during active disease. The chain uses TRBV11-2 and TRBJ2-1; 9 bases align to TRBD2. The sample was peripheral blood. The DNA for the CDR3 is TGTGCCAGCAGCTTAGGTCGCGGGGGGGAAAAGGTCAGTGAGCAGTTCTTC. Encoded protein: CASSLGRGGEKVSEQFF.